This TCR beta chain was documented in a study of T-cell reconstitution after alpha-beta-depleted transplantation in children. Study-wide points: The study reportedly traced alpha-beta T cells about two months after transplant to several hundred expanded graft clones. T-cell numbers and diversity, one year after transplant, stemmed largely from T cells that were newly produced. Some patients' high day-60 TCRbeta diversity was traced to surviving recipient T cells and thymic progenitors.

CDR1 and CDR2 (germline): DFQATT, SNEGSKA (reference sequence). This CDR3 is 17 amino acids long. Between the trimmed V and J ends, which lost 6 bases and 0 bases, there was a span of 18 bases. The library targeted TCRbeta and was prepared with unique molecular identifiers. TCRdb independently ran MiXCR on the PCR reads; one entry per CDR3 protein. The sample carries some 200,000 distinct CDR3 sequences, about 6% recorded once. Comment on this clonotype: Its target is unknown.

The chain uses TRBV20-1 and TRBJ2-6; perhaps TRBD2 as D (6 bases). The source is a girl under three years old with combined immunodeficiency, due to receive a stem cell transplant. Source: PBMCs, taken before TCRalphabeta/CD19-depleted stem cell transplant. CDR3 sequence: CSAPPGAGPSGANVLTF. CDR3 sequence (DNA): TGCAGTGCCCCTCCGGGAGCTGGCCCCTCTGGGGCCAACGTCCTGACTTTC.